Shown below are 18 T cell receptor beta chains from a single sample sequenced in a study of naive and memory T cell subsets. Their recognized antigens are unknown. Both TRBC1 and TRBC2 were covered by a beta constant-region primer of two equimolar oligonucleotides. Four rounds of PCR amplified the ligated cDNA using nested alpha and beta constant-region primers plus SP2. TCRdb re-called the UMI-ligation and nested PCR reads with MiXCR, one entry per CDR3 protein. The table includes over 130,000 distinct CDR3 sequences, roughly a fifth detected once. Study-level findings and limits: A few larger clonotypes appeared in naive repertoires, especially CD8, possibly memory cells re-expressing CD45RA.

The sample consisted of naive CD8+ T cells from blood. The source is a human donor in good health.

A word on this clonotype: The CDR3 carries no conserved terminal phenylalanine or tryptophan, so it likely arises from a read error. The V gene is TRBV12-3 or TRBV12-4, the J gene TRBJ1-5; perhaps TRBD1 as D (5 bases). This CDR3 spans 14 amino acids. V was clipped by 1 base and J by 6 bases, with 10 bases between them. CDR3 nucleotide sequence: TGTGCCAGCAGTTTAGAGGGGTTGGGTCAGCCCCAGCATTCT. Translation: CASSLEGLGQPQHS.

The chain joins TRBV19 to TRBJ1-1, with no clear D. The CDR3 totals 18 residues. Per the germline V gene, CDR1 is LNHDA and CDR2 is SQIVND (reference sequence). Trimming shortened V by 3 bases and J by 0 bases, and 20 bases separated the two germline ends. For the CDR3, the DNA is TGTGCCAGTAGTATCCCTCCCCCCACAGCGGGTATGAACACTGAAGCTTTCTTT. Translated, it gives CASSIPPPTAGMNTEAFF.

This clonotype was detected only a few times. The rearrangement links TRBV20-1 to TRBJ2-5, with a possible D match to TRBD2 (6 bases). Germline assignment: CDR1 DFQATT and CDR2 SNEGSKA (reference sequence). The V and J ends lost 5 bases and 3 bases respectively, with 25 bases between them. This CDR3 is built from 17 residues. This chain's CDR3 is CSAFWGGARTSKETQYF. In nucleotides, the CDR3 is TGCAGTGCTTTCTGGGGAGGCGCACGGACTTCAAAAGAGACCCAGTACTTC.

The chain combines TRBV6-5 with TRBJ2-7; 10 bases are a match to TRBD1. This CDR3 is 18 amino acids long. With 0 bases clipped from V and 2 bases from J, the junction kept 10 bases outside the gene matches. Per germline, CDR1 MNHEY and CDR2 SVGAGI. CDR3 DNA sequence: TGTGCCAGCAGTTACTCGCCCCCTCGGGACAGGGGCCCCTACGAGCAGTACTTC. Its protein product is CASSYSPPRDRGPYEQYF.

V gene TRBV7-3 combines with J gene TRBJ2-3; D unclear. Germline CDR1 SGHTA, CDR2 FQGTGA. This CDR3 region has 13 residues. Trimming removed 4 bases from V and 3 bases from J, with 8 bases in between. CDR3 in DNA: TGTGCCAGCAGCTCCATTCCAACAGATACGCAGTATTTT. It encodes CASSSIPTDTQYF.

Only a few counts were recorded for this clonotype. J is TRBJ2-2 and V is TRBV28, with D possibly being TRBD1 (5 bases). Germline loops: CDR1 MDHEN, CDR2 SYDVKM. Trimming shortened V by 3 bases and J by 6 bases, and 8 bases separated the two germline ends. The CDR3 totals 13 residues. CDR3 loop: CASSLEGAGELFF. The CDR3 DNA follows: TGTGCCAGCAGTTTGGAAGGGGCCGGGGAGCTGTTTTTT.

This chain uses TRBV14 with TRBJ2-3, with 8 bases identical to TRBD2. Trimming at V came to 4 bases and at J to 3 bases, leaving 9 bases not matched to a gene. The CDR3 length is 16 residues. Germline values: CDR1 SGHDN, CDR2 FVKESK. CDR3 sequence (DNA): TGTGCCAGCAGCCTTATCGGGAGGGCCCCTACAGATACGCAGTATTTT. Protein product: CASSLIGRAPTDTQYF.

This chain joins TRBV4-1 and TRBJ2-7, with a weak D call TRBD1 (5 bases). CDR3 size: 16 residues. The V end lost 0 bases, the J end lost 2 bases, and 14 bases lay between the germline ends. Germline CDR1 MGHRA, CDR2 YSYEKL. The CDR3 here is CASSQETLVGAYEQYF. For the CDR3, the DNA is TGCGCCAGCAGCCAAGAAACGCTGGTAGGGGCCTACGAGCAGTACTTC.

This clonotype was detected only a few times. This rearrangement joins TRBV11-2 to TRBJ2-7, with TRBD2 identical over 10 bases. V was clipped by 5 bases and J by 3 bases; unmatched bases: 4. Looked up from germline, CDR1 is SGHAT and CDR2 is FQNNGV. The CDR3 runs to 14 residues. CDR3 bases: TGTGCCAGCAGCCCTAGCGGGAGAGGCTACGAGCAGTACTTC. It specifies CASSPSGRGYEQYF.

CDR3 amino acids: CASSEFLRGTGELFF. CDR3 DNA sequence: TGTGCCAGCAGTGAGTTCCTGCGGGGCACCGGGGAGCTGTTTTTT. V is TRBV2 and J is TRBJ2-2; weak D call: TRBD2 (6 bases). The CDR3 is 15 residues long. The V gene's germline CDR1 is SNHLY and CDR2 FYNNEI. V was cut by 3 bases and J by 4 bases, with 12 bases left in between.

This clonotype has just a few counts. The chain couples TRBV5-1 to TRBJ2-1; D is perhaps TRBD1 (6 bases). The germline V and J ends were trimmed by 1 base and 3 bases, with 14 bases remaining between them. The CDR3 sequence is 16 residues long. Germline CDR1 reads SGHRS; CDR2 reads YFSETQ. CDR3 sequence (DNA): TGCGCCAGCAGCTTGTCTGGGACACCGTACTACAATGAGCAGTTCTTC. As protein: CASSLSGTPYYNEQFF.

The rearrangement uses TRBV20-1 and TRBJ1-5; no reliable D call. Germline V gene data show CDR1 as DFQATT and CDR2 as SNEGSKA (reference sequence). The CDR3 covers 16 residues. V dropped 6 bases and J dropped 0 bases, with 18 bases sitting between them. The CDR3: CSARSGGEYSNQPQHF. The CDR3 bases are TGCAGTGCCCGCTCCGGTGGGGAATATAGCAATCAGCCCCAGCATTTT.

This clonotype was picked up a small number of times. This chain uses TRBV3-1 with TRBJ2-5; 7 bases fit TRBD2. The CDR3 extends over 14 amino acids. Germline V gene sequence: CDR1 LGHDT, CDR2 YNNKEL (reference sequence). The V gene end was trimmed by 3 bases and the J gene end by 5 bases; junction bases not matched to a gene: 6. The CDR3 sequence is CASSHGGSGETQYF. CDR3 sequence (DNA): TGTGCCAGCAGCCACGGCGGGAGTGGCGAGACCCAGTACTTC.

This clonotype came up a few times. This chain connects TRBV27 to TRBJ1-1; no clear D. The CDR3 sequence is 14 residues long. The V gene lost 0 bases and the J gene lost 3 bases, with 8 bases spanning the gap. The germline V gene encodes CDR1 MNHEY and CDR2 SMNVEV (reference sequence). The CDR3 DNA is TGTGCCAGCAGTTTATCCGGACTGTACACTGAAGCTTTCTTT. It codes for CASSLSGLYTEAFF.

This clonotype has just a few counts. The V call is TRBV20-1, the J call TRBJ2-1; TRBD2 matches 12 bases. Germline V gene lookup returns CDR1 DFQATT and CDR2 SNEGSKA (reference sequence). The CDR3 has 16 residues. The junction had 14 bases not matched to a gene; V was cut back by 7 bases and J by 7 bases. CDR3 nucleotide sequence: TGCAGTGAAAAGATCCAAAAGACTAGCGGGAGTAATGAGCAGTTCTTC. Translating it yields CSEKIQKTSGSNEQFF.

This clonotype has a handful of counts. The chain has TRBV7-6 and TRBJ2-1, with D possibly matching TRBD2 (8 bases). This CDR3 is built from 19 residues. The V and J ends lost 4 bases and 8 bases respectively, with 30 bases between them. In germline, CDR1 is SGHVS, CDR2 FNYEAQ. The CDR3 bases are TGTGCCAGCAGCTCCAGGGGGGGTAGCGGGATTCTCGATGATGATGAGCAGTTCTTC. It specifies CASSSRGGSGILDDDEQFF.

This clonotype has just a few counts. The rearrangement joins TRBV20-1 to TRBJ2-7, with D perhaps given as TRBD1 or TRBD2 (6 bases each). Germline lookup yields CDR1 DFQATT and CDR2 SNEGSKA (reference sequence). The CDR3 is 17 amino acids. V lost 5 bases, J lost 4 bases, and 27 bases lay in between. CDR3 bases: TGCAGTGCTTACGGGACTGCTGATGGTGAGGGGGTATACGAGCAGTACTTC. Translating it yields CSAYGTADGEGVYEQYF.

The rearrangement links TRBV12-3 or TRBV12-4 to TRBJ1-5; a weak D match, TRBD1 (5 bases). V gave up 1 base and J gave up 6 bases, with 10 bases separating them. The CDR3 consists of 14 residues. The CDR3, as DNA: TGTGCCAGCAGTTTAGGGGGGTCGGGTCAGCCCCAGCATTTT. Translation gives CASSLGGSGQPQHF.